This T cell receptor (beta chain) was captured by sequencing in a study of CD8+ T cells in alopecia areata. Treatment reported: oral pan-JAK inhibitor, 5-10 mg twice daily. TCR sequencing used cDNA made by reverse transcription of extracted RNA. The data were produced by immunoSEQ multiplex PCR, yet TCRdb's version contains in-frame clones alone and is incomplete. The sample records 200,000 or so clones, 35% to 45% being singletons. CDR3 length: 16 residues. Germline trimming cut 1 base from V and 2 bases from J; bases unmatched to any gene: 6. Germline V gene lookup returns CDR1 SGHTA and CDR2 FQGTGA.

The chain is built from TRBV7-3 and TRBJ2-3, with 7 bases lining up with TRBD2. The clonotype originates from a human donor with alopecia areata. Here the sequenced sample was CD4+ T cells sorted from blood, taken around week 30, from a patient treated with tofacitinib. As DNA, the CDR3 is TGTGCCAGCAGCTTAAACCCGGCGGGAGTCACAGATACGCAGTATTTT. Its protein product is CASSLNPAGVTDTQYF.